The entry that follows covers one T cell receptor beta chain sequence. This sample was included in a study of OX40 agonist ivuxolimab in advanced cancers. Study overall: Ivuxolimab is a fully human IgG2 antibody that activates OX40 (CD134). The diagnoses of dose-escalation patients were hepatocellular carcinoma, melanoma, renal cell or head and neck cancer. At roughly 83% male, the cohort had a mean age of 60 years, ranging from about 20 to 79. Three individuals attained partial responses, comprising one hepatocellular carcinoma case and two cutaneous melanoma cases.

Trimming took off 7 bases at V and 2 bases at J, with 10 bases between the two ends. Germline CDR1 is SNHLY and CDR2 is FYNNEI. The CDR3 loop spans 13 amino acids. Method: immunoSEQ multiplex PCR; TCRdb's copy keeps in-frame clones and lacks some. The table includes 65,000 to 95,000 clones, 88% detected once. Sequencing was performed on CD4+ or CD8+ T cells sorted from blood, taken in a trial of the OX40 agonist ivuxolimab. The chain links TRBV2 to TRBJ2-3; D remains unclear. The clonotype originates from an adult with an advanced solid tumor such as melanoma, head and neck, liver or kidney cancer. This CDR3 reads CASNGPFTDTQYF. CDR3 bases: TGTGCCAGCAACGGACCGTTCACAGATACGCAGTATTTT.